Listed below are T cell receptor beta chains from one sample, sequenced in a study of blood T cell repertoires in COVID-19. TCRdb's table, derived via immunoSEQ multiplex PCR, lists solely in-frame clones and lacks some. Here the sample spans more than 110,000 clones, 60% to 80% being singletons. Source material: peripheral blood. These receptors originate from a woman between 45 and 65 years old with active or convalescent COVID-19. Both conserved end residues are part of each CDR3. A D gene is named only where the DNA matches it firmly. The size entry is marked missing in some rows and otherwise reads once, few, many or a size class.

j_gene	abundance	d_gene	v_gene	CDR3aa	CDR3nt
TRBJ2-1	-	TRBD2	TRBV27	CASSLAGGPLYNEQFF	TGTGCCAGCAGTCTAGCGGGAGGGCCGTTGTACAATGAGCAGTTCTTC
TRBJ2-7	-	TRBD2	TRBV28	CASSFSGSSYEQYF	TGTGCCAGCAGTTTTAGCGGGAGTTCCTACGAGCAGTACTTC
TRBJ2-7	-	TRBD2	TRBV2	CASIEREGYEQYF	TGTGCCAGCATAGAGCGGGAGGGATACGAGCAGTACTTC
TRBJ2-3	few	TRBD2	TRBV6-2/TRBV6-3	CASSRSGSSPDTQYF	TGTGCCAGCAGCCGTAGCGGGAGTAGCCCAGATACGCAGTATTTT
TRBJ2-2	-	TRBD1	TRBV24-1	CATAGTGYRELFF	TGTGCCACCGCCGGGACAGGATACCGGGAGCTGTTTTTT
TRBJ1-1	-	TRBD1	TRBV13	CASSLGTGGVGTEAFF	TGTGCCAGCAGTCTCGGGACAGGGGGCGTGGGGACTGAAGCTTTCTTT
TRBJ2-7	-	TRBD1	TRBV28	CASSYLFRGSYEQYF	TGTGCCAGCAGCTACTTATTCAGGGGGTCCTACGAGCAGTACTTC
TRBJ2-7	-	TRBD2	TRBV4-3	CASSQFHLGEGYEQYF	TGCGCCAGCAGCCAGTTTCATCTGGGGGAGGGGTACGAGCAGTACTTC
TRBJ1-2	-	TRBD1	TRBV19	CATSDRGDYGYTF	TGTGCCACCTCGGACAGGGGAGACTATGGCTACACCTTC
TRBJ1-1	-	TRBD1	TRBV23-1	CASSHRDRGPRGPHTEAFF	TGCGCCAGCAGTCACCGGGACAGGGGCCCCCGGGGCCCACACACTGAAGCTTTCTTT
TRBJ1-6	-	-	TRBV19	CASSTAAVEAPLHF	TGTGCCAGTAGTACCGCGGCCGTGGAGGCACCCCTCCACTTT
TRBJ1-4	-	-	TRBV27	CASSLFGVGQLPTNEKLFF	TGTGCCAGCAGTTTATTCGGGGTAGGACAGTTACCAACTAATGAAAAACTGTTTTTT
TRBJ2-2	-	TRBD2	TRBV6-4	CASSDPHATSGLITGELFF	TGTGCCAGCAGTGACCCCCACGCTACTAGCGGTCTAATCACCGGGGAGCTGTTTTTT
TRBJ2-1	-	TRBD1	TRBV5-4	CASSLAVTGPGNEQFF	TGTGCCAGCAGCTTGGCGGTGACAGGGCCGGGGAATGAGCAGTTCTTC
TRBJ2-6	-	TRBD1	TRBV7-2	CASSLGQGASSGANVLTF	TGTGCCAGCAGCTTGGGACAGGGGGCCTCCTCTGGGGCCAACGTCCTGACTTTC
TRBJ2-7	few	TRBD1	TRBV5-1	CASTPRTGGFSEQYF	TGCGCCAGCACCCCGAGGACAGGGGGCTTCTCCGAGCAGTACTTC
TRBJ2-1	-	TRBD2	TRBV7-2	CASSLAGTSAHNEQFF	TGTGCCAGCAGCTTAGCCGGGACTAGCGCCCACAATGAGCAGTTCTTC
TRBJ2-1	-	TRBD2	TRBV4-3	CASSQDLLAGPKEQFF	TGCGCCAGCAGCCAAGATTTACTAGCGGGACCTAAGGAGCAGTTCTTC
TRBJ1-2	-	-	TRBV5-6	CASSSAGGLSYGYTF	TGTGCCAGCAGCTCCGCCGGGGGGCTGAGCTATGGCTACACCTTC
TRBJ2-3	-	TRBD1	TRBV12-5	CASGFGQGTTDTQYF	TGTGCTAGTGGATTCGGACAGGGAACCACAGATACGCAGTATTTT
TRBJ1-5	-	TRBD1	TRBV24-1	CATSDPGQGSNQPQHF	TGTGCCACCAGTGACCCCGGACAGGGGAGCAATCAGCCCCAGCATTTT
TRBJ1-4	-	-	TRBV19	CASSLVKGYGEKLFF	TGTGCCAGTAGCCTGGTCAAGGGGTACGGAGAAAAACTGTTTTTT
TRBJ1-1	-	-	TRBV5-6	CASSFQGSQGTEAFF	TGTGCCAGCAGCTTTCAAGGATCTCAGGGGACTGAAGCTTTCTTT
TRBJ1-5	-	TRBD1	TRBV5-3	CARSHRDRALRQPQHF	TGTGCCAGAAGCCACCGGGACAGGGCCTTGCGCCAGCCCCAGCATTTT
TRBJ2-3	once	TRBD2	TRBV7-2	CASSSSTSSGTDTQYF	TGTGCCAGCAGCTCCTCGACTAGCAGTGGCACAGATACGCAGTATTTT
TRBJ2-3	-	TRBD1	TRBV29-1	CSVGTGAVDTQYF	TGCAGCGTTGGGACAGGGGCGGTAGATACGCAGTATTTT
TRBJ2-1	-	-	TRBV27	CAGSPSLDLLVNEQFF	TGTGCCGGCAGTCCCTCTCTTGACTTGCTCGTCAATGAGCAGTTCTTC
TRBJ1-2	-	-	TRBV7-3	CASSLTARGEYGYTF	TGTGCCAGCAGCTTGACCGCCAGGGGAGAATATGGCTACACCTTC
TRBJ1-2	-	-	TRBV18	CASSPQAGARGYTF	TGTGCCAGCTCACCACAGGCGGGGGCGCGGGGCTACACCTTC
TRBJ1-4	-	TRBD1	TRBV2	CASSDRGGDEKLFF	TGTGCCAGCAGTGATCGAGGGGGCGACGAAAAACTGTTTTTT
TRBJ1-5	-	TRBD1	TRBV29-1	CSVSTGVGNQPQHF	TGCAGCGTTTCGACAGGGGTGGGCAATCAGCCCCAGCATTTT
TRBJ1-5	-	TRBD1	TRBV19	CASNTDRGNGNQPQHF	TGTGCCAGTAACACAGACAGGGGCAATGGCAATCAGCCCCAGCATTTT
TRBJ1-4	-	-	TRBV12-5	CASGLAAGHEKLFF	TGTGCTAGTGGTTTGGCGGCAGGGCATGAAAAACTGTTTTTT
TRBJ1-1	-	-	TRBV5-4	CASSRGLDTEAFF	TGTGCCAGCAGCAGGGGGTTGGACACTGAAGCTTTCTTT
TRBJ2-1	-	-	TRBV7-9	CASSPREEYNEQFF	TGTGCCAGCAGCCCCAGGGAGGAGTACAATGAGCAGTTCTTC
TRBJ2-5	-	-	TRBV27	CASSLQGRGDTQYF	TGTGCCAGCAGTTTGCAGGGGAGAGGGGATACCCAGTACTTC
TRBJ1-3	-	-	TRBV11-2	CASTWTVGNTIYF	TGTGCCAGCACCTGGACAGTTGGAAACACCATATATTTT
TRBJ1-2	-	-	TRBV30	CAWSGGGAGYTF	TGTGCCTGGAGTGGTGGAGGGGCTGGCTACACCTTC
TRBJ1-2	-	-	TRBV19	CASNYNNYGYTF	TGTGCCAGTAACTACAATAACTATGGCTACACCTTC
TRBJ2-7	many	-	TRBV7-2	CASSPESTTPSEQYF	TGTGCCAGCAGCCCGGAGTCGACTACCCCCTCCGAGCAGTACTTC
TRBJ2-7	few	TRBD1	TRBV7-6	CASSLLQGPSYEQYF	TGTGCCAGCAGCTTACTACAGGGGCCTTCCTACGAGCAGTACTTC
TRBJ2-7	-	TRBD2	TRBV19	CASSIVGGGYEQYF	TGTGCCAGTAGTATCGTCGGGGGGGGCTACGAGCAGTACTTC
TRBJ1-1	-	-	TRBV2	CASSELGAVTGDTEAFF	TGTGCCAGCAGTGAATTAGGGGCGGTTACTGGGGACACTGAAGCTTTCTTT
TRBJ2-1	-	TRBD2	TRBV25-1	CASREAGRSYNEQFF	TGTGCCAGCAGAGAAGCGGGAAGGTCCTACAATGAGCAGTTCTTC